The 16 T cell receptor beta chains in this list originate from one sample, sequenced in a study of blood T cell repertoires in COVID-19. Repertoires were generated with immunoSEQ multiplex PCR, while TCRdb's copy carries only in-frame clones and drops some. The repertoire includes about 180,000 clones, around 83% of them detected once, and over 5% sits in the top ten. The sequenced sample was peripheral blood. The receptors here all came from a woman aged 45-65 years with COVID-19, enrolled during active disease.

This clone appeared a single time. The rearrangement links TRBV5-1 to TRBJ1-4, with 7 bases identical to TRBD1. Germline V gene sequence: CDR1 SGHRS, CDR2 YFSETQ. V dropped 4 bases and J dropped 6; count of bases not matched to a gene: 9. The CDR3 loop spans 15 amino acids. The CDR3, as DNA: TGCGCCAGCAGCATCGGGACAGTGCGAGATGAAAAACTGTTTTTT. Amino acids: CASSIGTVRDEKLFF. Filled out from reference TRBV5-1 and TRBJ1-4, the complete variable domain reads KAGVTQTPRYLIKTRGQQVTLSCSPISGHRSVSWYQQTPGQGLQFLFEYFSETQRNKGNFPGRFSGRQFSNSRSEMNVSTLELGDSALYLCASSIGTVRDEKLFFGSGTQLSVL.

This chain joins TRBV2 and TRBJ1-2; D might be TRBD1 (5 bases). Looked up from germline, CDR1 is SNHLY and CDR2 is FYNNEI. The CDR3 sequence is 14 residues long. V lost 5 bases to trimming and J lost 6 bases, with 16 bases between them. The CDR3, as DNA: TGTGCCAGCAGTCAACCCCAGGGCGGACATGGCTACACCTTC. Amino acid sequence: CASSQPQGGHGYTF.

The gene calls are TRBV2 and TRBJ2-1; no reliable D call. The V end lost 4 bases, the J end lost 5 bases, and 9 bases lay between the germline ends. The CDR3 length is 13 residues. Germline CDR1 SNHLY, CDR2 FYNNEI. The CDR3 spells CASSASSDNEQFF. The CDR3 DNA sequence: TGTGCCAGCAGTGCTTCCAGTGACAATGAGCAGTTCTTC.

This rearrangement joins TRBV7-9 to TRBJ1-1; a weak D match, TRBD1 (5 bases). Trimming left V 5 bases short and J 4 bases short, with 14 bases between. Germline CDR1 is SEHNR and CDR2 is FQNEAQ (reference sequence). The CDR3 is made up of 14 amino acids. The CDR3 coding sequence is TGTGCCAGCAGCCCCCCATTGGGGGGCACTGAAGCTTTCTTT. Its protein product is CASSPPLGGTEAFF.

The chain combines TRBV2 with TRBJ1-2; the D gene is possibly TRBD1 (6 bases). The germline V gene has CDR1 SNHLY and CDR2 FYNNEI. This CDR3 has 13 residues. V dropped 6 bases and J dropped 8 bases, with 16 bases sitting between them. CDR3: CASRPLGGGGYTF. The CDR3 nucleotides read TGTGCCAGCAGGCCCTTAGGGGGAGGGGGCTACACCTTC.

The chain has TRBV3-1 (or the pseudogene TRBV3-2) and TRBJ2-7; TRBD1 is a possible D gene (6 bases). The CDR3 runs 15 residues. The V gene's germline CDR1 is LGHDT and CDR2 YNNKEL (reference sequence). Trimming left V 0 bases short and J 10 bases short, with 19 bases between. In DNA form, the CDR3 reads TGTGCCAGCAGCCAAGATGGTGGTTTCAGGGGCTATCAGTACTTC. Amino acids: CASSQDGGFRGYQYF.

The V and J genes are TRBV9 and TRBJ1-1; 9 bases agree with TRBD1. Trimming removed 3 bases from V and 3 bases from J; junction bases left unmatched: 9. CDR1 SGDLS and CDR2 YYNGEE come from the germline V gene. CDR3 size: 16 residues. The CDR3 loop reads CASSAGTGPPDTEAFF. The CDR3 bases are TGTGCCAGCAGCGCAGGGACAGGGCCTCCGGACACTGAAGCTTTCTTT. The full variable domain, rest sourced from reference TRBV9 and TRBJ1-1, is DSGVTQTPKHLITATGQRVTLRCSPRSGDLSVYWYQQSLDQGLQFLIQYYNGEERAKGNILERFSAQQFPDLHSELNLSSLELGDSALYFCASSAGTGPPDTEAFFGQGTRLTVV.

This clone was observed a few times. The rearrangement uses TRBV3-1 (or the pseudogene TRBV3-2) and TRBJ1-1, with no clear D. Germline V lookup: CDR1 LGHDT, CDR2 YNNKEL (reference sequence). Trimming cost V 4 bases and J 3 bases, with 9 bases left between them. The CDR3 sequence is 13 residues long. Written as DNA, the CDR3 is TGTGCCAGCAGCCCATTTCGGGACACTGAAGCTTTCTTT. Protein product: CASSPFRDTEAFF.

V usage is TRBV5-1 and J usage is TRBJ2-1; 7 bases fit TRBD2. The CDR3 length is 14 residues. J gave up 9 bases and V 4 bases, and 10 bases lay outside the gene matches. Germline CDR1 reads SGHRS; CDR2 reads YFSETQ. CDR3 bases: TGCGCCAGCAGCGGGGAGGCGGGGGTCAGTGAGCAGTTCTTC. It is translated as CASSGEAGVSEQFF.

J is TRBJ1-3 and V is TRBV7-3; D gene uncertain. V shed 0 bases and J shed 0 bases, with 6 bases lying between them. Germline CDR1 is SGHTA and CDR2 is FQGTGA. This CDR3 comprises 15 residues. CDR3 bases: TGTGCCAGCAGCTTAACGGACTTCTCTGGAAACACCATATATTTT. Translation gives CASSLTDFSGNTIYF.

This clone came up a few times. This chain joins TRBV15 and TRBJ1-4; a possible D gene is TRBD1 (5 bases). The V gene's germline CDR1 is LNHNV and CDR2 YYDKDF (reference sequence). The CDR3 has 15 residues. With 5 bases removed from V and 6 bases from J, the gap between germline ends came to 16 bases. The CDR3 here is CATSAQWQGDEKLFF. The CDR3 bases are TGTGCCACCAGCGCCCAATGGCAGGGTGATGAAAAACTGTTTTTT.

CDR3 region: CASSWTSGLTDTQYF. The DNA for the CDR3 is TGTGCCAGCAGCTGGACTAGCGGCCTCACAGATACGCAGTATTTT. V gene TRBV3-1 (or the pseudogene TRBV3-2) combines with J gene TRBJ2-3, with 10 bases identical to TRBD2. The CDR3 consists of 15 residues. The ends lost 5 bases at V and 2 bases at J; junction bases unmatched: 4. Looked up from germline, CDR1 is LGHDT and CDR2 is YNNKEL (reference sequence).

This clone occurred once. V and J are TRBV6-1 and TRBJ1-2; 9 positions match TRBD1. Germline V gene sequence: CDR1 MNHNS, CDR2 SASEGT. Unmatched junction bases numbered 8, after V lost 4 bases and J lost 2 bases. The CDR3 extends over 16 amino acids. The CDR3 coding sequence is TGTGCCAGCAGTGGCGGGACAGGGTCCAAAAACTATGGCTACACCTTC. Protein product: CASSGGTGSKNYGYTF.

This chain joins TRBV18 and TRBJ2-7; 9 bases match TRBD2. The CDR3 contains 14 residues. Trimming at V came to 2 bases and at J to 1 base, leaving 0 bases not matched to a gene. Per germline, CDR1 KGHSH and CDR2 LQKENI. The CDR3 loop is CASSPTSGSYEQYF. In DNA, the CDR3 is TGTGCCAGCTCACCAACTAGCGGGTCCTACGAGCAGTACTTC.

The chain has TRBV15 and TRBJ1-4; D is ambiguous. The germline V and J ends were trimmed by 0 bases and 8 bases, with 19 bases remaining between them. This CDR3 spans 17 amino acids. Looked up from germline, CDR1 is LNHNV and CDR2 is YYDKDF (reference sequence). CDR3 in DNA: TGTGCCACCAGCAGAGATCGTGTGATAGGCGAGAGGGAAAAACTGTTTTTT. Protein product: CATSRDRVIGEREKLFF.

This chain joins TRBV7-2 and TRBJ2-3, with TRBD2 identical over 7 bases. The V gene's germline CDR1 is SGHTA and CDR2 FQGNSA. Unmatched junction bases numbered 3, after V lost 4 bases and J lost 2 bases. CDR3 length: 14 residues. The CDR3 DNA reads TGTGCCAGCAGCTCTGGGACTAACACAGATACGCAGTATTTT. Its translation: CASSSGTNTDTQYF.